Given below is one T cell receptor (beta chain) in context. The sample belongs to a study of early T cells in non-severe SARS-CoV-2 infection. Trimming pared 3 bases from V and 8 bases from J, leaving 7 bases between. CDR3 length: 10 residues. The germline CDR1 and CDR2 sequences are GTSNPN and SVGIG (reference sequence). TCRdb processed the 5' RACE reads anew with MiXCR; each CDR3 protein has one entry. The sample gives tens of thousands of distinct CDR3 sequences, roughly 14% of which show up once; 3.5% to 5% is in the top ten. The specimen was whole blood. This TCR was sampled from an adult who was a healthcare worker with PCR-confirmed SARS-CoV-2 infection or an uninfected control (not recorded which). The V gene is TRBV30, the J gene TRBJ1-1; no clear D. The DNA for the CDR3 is TGTGCCTGGAGACCAGGAGAAGCTTTCTTT. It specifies CAWRPGEAFF. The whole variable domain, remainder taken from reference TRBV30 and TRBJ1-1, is SQTIHQWPATLVQPVGSPLSLECTVEGTSNPNLYWYRQAAGRGLQLLFYSVGIGQISSEVPQNLSASRPQDRQFILSSKKLLLSDSGFYLCAWRPGEAFFGQGTRLTVV.